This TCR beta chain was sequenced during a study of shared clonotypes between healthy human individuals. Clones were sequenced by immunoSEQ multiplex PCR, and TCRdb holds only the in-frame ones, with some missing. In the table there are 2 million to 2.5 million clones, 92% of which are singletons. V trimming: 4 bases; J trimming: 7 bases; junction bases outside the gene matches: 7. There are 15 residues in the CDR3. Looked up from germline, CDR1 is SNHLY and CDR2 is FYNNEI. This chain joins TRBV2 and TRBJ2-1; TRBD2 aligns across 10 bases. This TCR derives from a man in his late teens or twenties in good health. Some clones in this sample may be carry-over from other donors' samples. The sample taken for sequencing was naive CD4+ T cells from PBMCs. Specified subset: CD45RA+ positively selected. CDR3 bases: TGTGCCAGCAGTGCCACGGGACTAGCGAATAATGAGCAGTTCTTC. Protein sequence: CASSATGLANNEQFF.